The present entry profiles one TCR beta chain with its context. The target antigen is unknown. V lost 0 bases and J lost 0, with 9 bases in between. Germline values: CDR1 SGHVS, CDR2 FNYEAQ. The CDR3 is 15 amino acids. This specimen belongs to a study of blood T cells in healthy people across ages. About the study: Template-switching capture recovered about one barcoded beta molecule per two T cells.

Through a sample-barcoded 5' primer and a J-beta primer mix, a second PCR was run for roughly 7 to 11 cycles. TCRdb itself ran the 5' RACE reads through MiXCR, one entry per CDR3 protein. Altogether 1.5 million to 2 million distinct CDR3 sequences are present, about 30% being singletons, with the ten largest covering 7% to 9%. Broader study findings: As age increased, TCR beta diversity per million T cells fell in a roughly linear fashion. Unknown donor CMV status possibly confounded expanded clonotype changes.

The receptor comes from a woman in her 30s in good health. The V call is TRBV7-6, the J call TRBJ2-7; no clear D gene. The sequencing sample was made of blood. In nucleotides, the CDR3 is TGTGCCAGCAGCTTAGCGCTCGGTAGCTCCTACGAGCAGTACTTC. This translates into CASSLALGSSYEQYF.